One and the same sample provided the 20 T cell receptor beta chains below, sequenced in a study of blood T cell repertoires in COVID-19. Some clones are missing from TCRdb's copy, which holds only in-frame ones; the method was immunoSEQ multiplex PCR. The sample lists over 130,000 clones, more than 85% seen once, with 5.4% in the top ten. Sequenced sample: peripheral blood. These receptors were obtained from a human donor in a cohort sampled during active COVID-19.

The rearrangement uses TRBV7-2 and TRBJ2-3, with 10 bases matching TRBD2. The CDR3 consists of 18 residues. The junction had 13 bases not matched to a gene; V was cut back by 5 bases and J by 2 bases. Looked up from germline, CDR1 is SGHTA and CDR2 is FQGNSA. CDR3 coding DNA: TGTGCCAGCAGCCAAGGAGCTAGCGGGAGTCCGGTCACAGATACGCAGTATTTT. Protein product: CASSQGASGSPVTDTQYF.

V usage is TRBV28 and J usage is TRBJ2-6, with D perhaps matching TRBD1 (5 bases). V was cut by 5 bases and J by 1 base, with 15 bases left in between. The CDR3 consists of 17 residues. The germline CDR1 and CDR2 sequences are MDHEN and SYDVKM. In DNA, the CDR3 is TGTGCCAGCAGTCCAACCCAGGGAAGATCTGGGGCCAACGTCCTGACTTTC. It specifies CASSPTQGRSGANVLTF.

The chain carries TRBV3-1 (or the pseudogene TRBV3-2) and TRBJ1-1; D uncertain. Deletions cut 5 bases from V and 0 bases from J, with 10 bases between. Germline CDR1 and CDR2: LGHDT and YNNKEL (reference sequence). The CDR3 has 14 amino acids. The CDR3 reads CASSEGLLNTEAFF. CDR3 sequence (DNA): TGTGCCAGCAGCGAAGGACTGCTGAACACTGAAGCTTTCTTT.

CDR3 DNA sequence: TGTGCCAGCAGCTTAGTAAGGGAGTACAATGAGCAGTTCTTC. Translating gives CASSLVREYNEQFF. This chain links TRBV11-2 with TRBJ2-1, with a possible D match to TRBD2 (5 bases). The V end was cut by 1 base, the J end by 4 bases, with 8 bases between. In germline, CDR1 is SGHAT, CDR2 FQNNGV. The CDR3 is 14 residues long.

The chain links TRBV5-1 to TRBJ2-3; 14 positions agree with TRBD2. Germline V gene lookup returns CDR1 SGHRS and CDR2 YFSETQ. V lost 4 bases, J lost 1 base, and 2 bases stayed unmatched. The CDR3 is 16 residues long. In DNA, the CDR3 is TGCGCCAGCAGCCCGGGACTAGCGGGAGGCACAGATACGCAGTATTTT. Its translation: CASSPGLAGGTDTQYF. Together with reference TRBV5-1 and TRBJ2-3, the CDR3 gives the full variable domain: KAGVTQTPRYLIKTRGQQVTLSCSPISGHRSVSWYQQTPGQGLQFLFEYFSETQRNKGNFPGRFSGRQFSNSRSEMNVSTLELGDSALYLCASSPGLAGGTDTQYFGPGTRLTVL.

The chain employs TRBV7-9 and TRBJ2-4; TRBD1 might be the D (6 bases). V gave up 2 bases and J gave up 4 bases, with 9 bases separating them. The CDR3 contains 14 residues. Germline V CDR1 and CDR2: SEHNR, FQNEAQ (reference sequence). CDR3 in DNA: TGTGCCAGCAGCTTATCAACAGGGAAAAACATTCAGTACTTC. The encoded protein is CASSLSTGKNIQYF.

The rearrangement uses TRBV5-6 and TRBJ2-3; 7 bases are shared with TRBD2. Trimming removed 2 bases from V and 0 bases from J; junction bases left unmatched: 3. Germline V CDR1 and CDR2: SGHDT, YYEEEE. CDR3 length equals 15 residues. The DNA of the CDR3 is TGTGCCAGCAGCTTCGGGGGGAGGAGCACAGATACGCAGTATTTT. Amino acids: CASSFGGRSTDTQYF.

This clone came up once. This rearrangement joins TRBV7-2 to TRBJ2-3, with 11 bases matching TRBD2. The CDR3 totals 16 residues. Unmatched junction bases numbered 8, after V lost 5 bases and J lost 4 bases. The germline CDR1 and CDR2 sequences are SGHTA and FQGNSA. For the CDR3, the DNA is TGTGCCAGCAGCCCCCGACTAGCGGGATATTCAGATACGCAGTATTTT. Encoded protein: CASSPRLAGYSDTQYF. The full variable domain, completed using reference TRBV7-2 and TRBJ2-3, is GAGVSQSPSNKVTEKGKDVELRCDPISGHTALYWYRQSLGQGLEFLIYFQGNSAPDKSGLPSDRFSAERTGGSVSTLTIQRTQQEDSAVYLCASSPRLAGYSDTQYFGPGTRLTVL.

The CDR3 loop reads CASSPGPDYGYTF. The CDR3 nucleotides are TGTGCCAGCTCACCAGGGCCAGACTATGGCTACACCTTC. The gene calls are TRBV18 and TRBJ1-2; D gene ambiguous. The CDR3 has 13 residues. Germline lookup yields CDR1 KGHSH and CDR2 LQKENI. The V end was cut by 2 bases, the J end by 3 bases, with 7 bases between.

This clone was seen a single time. V usage is TRBV30 and J usage is TRBJ1-1; the match to TRBD1 covers 7 bases. In germline, CDR1 is GTSNPN, CDR2 SVGIG (reference sequence). The length of the CDR3 is 13 residues. Trimming took 2 bases from V and 2 from J; bases not matched to a gene: 2. The CDR3 region has the DNA TGTGCCTGGAGTCGGGACAGTAACACTGAAGCTTTCTTT. Protein: CAWSRDSNTEAFF. Based on the CDR3 plus reference TRBV30 and TRBJ1-1, the full variable domain is SQTIHQWPATLVQPVGSPLSLECTVEGTSNPNLYWYRQAAGRGLQLLFYSVGIGQISSEVPQNLSASRPQDRQFILSSKKLLLSDSGFYLCAWSRDSNTEAFFGQGTRLTVV.

The chain employs TRBV4-1 and TRBJ1-2; the D is unclear. The CDR3 totals 19 residues. Germline V gene data show CDR1 as MGHRA and CDR2 as YSYEKL. V gave up 0 bases and J gave up 0 bases, with 20 bases separating them. CDR3 amino acids: CASSQDSPPGGEANYGYTF. CDR3 DNA sequence: TGCGCCAGCAGCCAAGATTCTCCCCCTGGAGGCGAAGCTAACTATGGCTACACCTTC.

V and J are TRBV25-1 and TRBJ2-4, with D possibly matching TRBD2 (5 bases). CDR1 and CDR2 from the germline V gene are MGHDK and SYGVNS. V was shortened by 4 bases and J by 0 bases, with 10 bases between the two germline ends. This CDR3 has 15 residues. In DNA, the CDR3 is TGTGCCAGCAGTGGCTTCGGGGTAGCCAAAAACATTCAGTACTTC. Translating it yields CASSGFGVAKNIQYF.

The chain couples TRBV5-1 to TRBJ2-2; TRBD2 matches 9 bases. The CDR3 covers 16 residues. Trimming removed 2 bases from V and 6 bases from J; junction bases left unmatched: 8. Looked up from germline, CDR1 is SGHRS and CDR2 is YFSETQ. The CDR3 bases are TGCGCCAGCAGCTTAGAAGCATTAGCGGGAGCCGGGGAGCTGTTTTTT. Protein: CASSLEALAGAGELFF.

The J gene is TRBJ2-1, the V gene TRBV10-3; TRBD2 matches 12 bases. The CDR3 is 18 residues long. The germline gives CDR1 ENHRY, CDR2 SYGVKD. Trimming took 8 bases from V and 2 from J; bases not matched to a gene: 13. DNA of the CDR3: TGTGCCATCGGGGGGGGCTCTAGCGGGAGGGCCGCCTACAATGAGCAGTTCTTC. This codes for CAIGGGSSGRAAYNEQFF.

The chain recombines TRBV2 with TRBJ2-5; 9 nucleotides line up with TRBD2. Germline V gives CDR1 SNHLY, CDR2 FYNNEI. The CDR3 length is 16 residues. V was clipped by 3 bases and J by 4 bases; unmatched bases: 9. CDR3 nucleotides: TGTGCCAGCAGTGAGGGTTGGGTAGCGGGGGCAGAGACCCAGTACTTC. Protein product: CASSEGWVAGAETQYF.

This clone is a singleton in its sample. V and J are TRBV5-1 and TRBJ1-2; D is unclear. The V gene's germline CDR1 is SGHRS and CDR2 YFSETQ. This CDR3 is built from 14 residues. The V end was cut by 4 bases, the J end by 4 bases, with 14 bases between. This CDR3 is CASSPDGIGYGYTF. The CDR3 nucleotides read TGCGCCAGCAGCCCGGACGGGATTGGCTATGGCTACACCTTC.

The chain is built from TRBV9 and TRBJ2-5, with TRBD2 matching over 14 bases. V trimming: 4 bases; J trimming: 3 bases; junction bases outside the gene matches: 5. This CDR3 is built from 16 residues. Per germline, CDR1 SGDLS and CDR2 YYNGEE. CDR3: CASSTGLAGAKETQYF. The CDR3 DNA reads TGTGCCAGCAGCACGGGACTAGCGGGGGCAAAAGAGACCCAGTACTTC. Full variable domain (missing parts from reference TRBV9 and TRBJ2-5): DSGVTQTPKHLITATGQRVTLRCSPRSGDLSVYWYQQSLDQGLQFLIQYYNGEERAKGNILERFSAQQFPDLHSELNLSSLELGDSALYFCASSTGLAGAKETQYFGPGTRLLVL.

This clone was counted at least ten times. The V and J genes are TRBV3-1 (or the pseudogene TRBV3-2) and TRBJ1-6; D is possibly TRBD1 (6 bases). Germline V gives CDR1 LGHDT, CDR2 YNNKEL (reference sequence). The CDR3 totals 15 residues. Trimming pared 2 bases from V and 10 bases from J, leaving 15 bases between. DNA of the CDR3: TGTGCCAGCAGCCAACTCCTGGCAGGGGACTCACCCCTCCACTTT. It is translated as CASSQLLAGDSPLHF.

This chain connects TRBV5-4 to TRBJ2-3; TRBD2 matches at 7 bases. Germline values: CDR1 SGHNT, CDR2 YYREEE (reference sequence). The CDR3 runs to 15 residues. V lost 1 base, J lost 7 bases, and 9 bases stayed unmatched. CDR3 in amino acids: CASSLWEGQIHTQYF. For the CDR3, the DNA is TGTGCCAGCAGCTTGTGGGAGGGTCAGATTCATACGCAGTATTTT.

This CDR3 is CASSGLADSYEQYF. CDR3 coding DNA: TGTGCCAGCAGTGGGCTAGCGGACTCCTACGAGCAGTACTTC. The chain recombines TRBV2 with TRBJ2-7, with 7 bases identical to TRBD2. The length of the CDR3 is 14 residues. With V trimmed by 4 bases and J by 0 bases, 3 bases remained unmatched. Per the germline V gene, CDR1 is SNHLY and CDR2 is FYNNEI. The whole variable domain, filled in from reference TRBV2 and TRBJ2-7, reads EPEVTQTPSHQVTQMGQEVILRCVPISNHLYFYWYRQILGQKVEFLVSFYNNEISEKSEIFDDQFSVERPDGSNFTLKIRSTKLEDSAMYFCASSGLADSYEQYFGPGTRLTVT.